The 7 T cell receptor beta chains below come from one sample, sequenced in a study of blood T cell repertoires in COVID-19. Repertoires were generated with immunoSEQ multiplex PCR, while TCRdb's copy carries only in-frame clones and drops some. The table lists 250,000 to 300,000 clones, approximately 91% of them singletons, with about 2.1% in the top ten. The sequencing sample was made of PBMCs or T cells enriched from blood (not recorded which). All receptors come from a woman aged 40 to 50 with acute COVID-19.

V is TRBV28 and J is TRBJ1-1; D remains unclear. Germline V gene lookup returns CDR1 MDHEN and CDR2 SYDVKM. CDR3 length: 14 amino acids. The germline V and J ends were trimmed by 7 bases and 0 bases, with 12 bases remaining between them. The CDR3 sequence is CASTRVGLNTEAFF. The CDR3 DNA follows: TGTGCCAGCACCCGCGTCGGGTTGAACACTGAAGCTTTCTTT.

The chain carries TRBV12-5 and TRBJ1-6; D is unclear. V was shortened by 5 bases and J by 5 bases, with 10 bases between the two germline ends. The CDR3 consists of 14 residues. Germline CDR1 is LGHNT and CDR2 is FRNRAP. In DNA form, the CDR3 reads TGTGCTAGTGGTCTCAGGTTGGATAATTCACCCCTCCACTTT. Translation: CASGLRLDNSPLHF.

The chain carries TRBV19 and TRBJ2-3, with 10 bases identical to TRBD2. The CDR3 contains 16 residues. Looked up from germline, CDR1 is LNHDA and CDR2 is SQIVND (reference sequence). V shed 5 bases, J shed 2 bases, and the junction held 7 bases outside the gene matches. DNA for the CDR3: TGTGCCAGTAGTTTCTTAGCGGGAGGAATCACAGATACGCAGTATTTT. Its protein is CASSFLAGGITDTQYF.

V usage is TRBV28 and J usage is TRBJ2-2, with TRBD2 as a possible D gene (6 bases). The ends were cut back, 7 bases at V and 5 bases at J, with 17 bases in the middle. The germline CDR1 and CDR2 sequences are MDHEN and SYDVKM. The CDR3 extends over 15 amino acids. The CDR3 sequence is CASTRAGPGTGELFF. The CDR3 nucleotides are TGTGCCAGCACCCGGGCGGGGCCGGGGACCGGGGAGCTGTTTTTT.

The chain combines TRBV19 with TRBJ2-3; TRBD2 matches 10 bases. V was clipped by 6 bases and J by 3 bases; unmatched bases: 9. The CDR3 is 16 residues long. CDR1 and CDR2 (germline): LNHDA, SQIVND (reference sequence). CDR3: CASRPILAGATDTQYF. CDR3 nucleotide sequence: TGTGCCAGTAGACCAATTCTAGCGGGAGCGACAGATACGCAGTATTTT.

This chain joins TRBV18 and TRBJ1-2; 8 bases agree with TRBD1. Germline V lookup: CDR1 KGHSH, CDR2 LQKENI. The CDR3 has 16 amino acids. After removal of 6 bases from V and 3 bases from J, the junction contained 12 bases not matched to a gene. CDR3 amino acids: CASSPTGQGGDYGYTF. The CDR3 DNA is TGTGCCAGCTCCCCAACCGGACAGGGAGGGGACTATGGCTACACCTTC.

This clone was seen once. J is TRBJ1-2 and V is TRBV5-1; 7 bases agree with TRBD1. This CDR3 has 14 residues. Germline assignment: CDR1 SGHRS and CDR2 YFSETQ. V dropped 1 base and J dropped 4; count of bases not matched to a gene: 4. The CDR3 sequence is CASSLMTGSYGYTF. The CDR3 bases are TGCGCCAGCAGCTTGATGACAGGGAGCTATGGCTACACCTTC.